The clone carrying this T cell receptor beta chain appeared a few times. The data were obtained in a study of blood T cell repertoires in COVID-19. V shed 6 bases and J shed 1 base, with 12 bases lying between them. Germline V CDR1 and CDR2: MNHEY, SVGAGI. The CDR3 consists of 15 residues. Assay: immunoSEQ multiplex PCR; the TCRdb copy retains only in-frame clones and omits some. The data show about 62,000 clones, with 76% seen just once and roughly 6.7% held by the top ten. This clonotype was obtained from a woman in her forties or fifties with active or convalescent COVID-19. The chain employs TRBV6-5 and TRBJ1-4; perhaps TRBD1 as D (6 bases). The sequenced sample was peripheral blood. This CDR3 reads CASSRNRETNEKLFF. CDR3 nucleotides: TGTGCCAGCAGCCGTAACAGGGAAACTAATGAAAAACTGTTTTTT.